This TCR beta chain was identified during a study of regulatory T cells in long-lasting Graves disease. The germline V gene has CDR1 SGHTA and CDR2 FQGNSA. The V gene end was trimmed by 5 bases and the J gene end by 7 bases; junction bases not matched to a gene: 8. The CDR3 is made up of 14 amino acids. This clonotype showed up many times. iRepertoire HTBI primers and Arm-PCR of CDR3 regions built TCR beta libraries. Using its own MiXCR run on the multiplex PCR reads, TCRdb lists one record per CDR3 protein. The sample has some 370,000 distinct CDR3 sequences, 12% seen once. Time point specified: newly diagnosed GD, antithyroid drugs for less than 3 months. RNA from PBMCs was the source of the TCR library. A roughly 10-milliliter sample of peripheral blood was drawn into EDTA tubes. This sample also belongs to another study, concerning T cells in Graves' hyperthyroidism and ophthalmopathy. That study adds: HTBI primers were employed in a first-round RT-PCR of the TCR CDR3.

The V gene is TRBV7-2, the J gene TRBJ2-5; 9 bases are a match to TRBD2. Here the sequenced sample was peripheral blood mononuclear cells (PBMCs), taken at new diagnosis, from a patient treated with antithyroid drugs. The clonotype originates from a woman aged 18-29 years with Graves disease. The CDR3 loop reads CASSPLLGLATQYF. The CDR3 region has the DNA TGTGCCAGCAGCCCACTACTGGGACTAGCGACCCAGTACTTC.